This T cell receptor (beta chain) was obtained from a study of regulatory T cells in long-lasting Graves disease. The study, taken as a whole, reports: Relative to new patients (approximately 1,000), persistent patients exhibited greater sharing of public clonotypes (over 2,500).

For TCR beta, libraries came from iRepertoire HTBI primers and Arm-PCR of CDR3 regions. TCRdb passed the multiplex PCR reads through MiXCR, listing each CDR3 protein once. The repertoire consists of hundreds of thousands of distinct CDR3 sequences, with 15% to 20% occurring once and the leading ten covering just under 25%. Many counts were recorded for this clonotype. Its antigen is currently unknown. The sample's time point: newly diagnosed GD, antithyroid drugs for less than 3 months. From PBMCs, RNA was extracted and then used to make the TCR library. CDR3 length: 13 residues. V shed 6 bases and J shed 4 bases, with 10 bases lying between them. Germline CDR1 MNHNS, CDR2 SASEGT. The sample was also linked to a second study, of T cells in Graves' hyperthyroidism and ophthalmopathy. That source notes: Primed by the HTBI set, a first-round RT-PCR was run on the TCR CDR3.

The material sequenced was peripheral blood mononuclear cells (PBMCs), taken at new diagnosis, from a patient treated with antithyroid drugs. The receptor comes from a woman in her forties or fifties with Graves disease. The chain recombines TRBV6-1 with TRBJ2-1; D is possibly TRBD1 (6 bases). CDR3 amino acids: CASRSTGYNEQFF. The CDR3 nucleotides are TGTGCCAGCAGGAGTACAGGGTACAATGAGCAGTTCTTC.